This T cell receptor (beta chain) was recorded in a study of blood T cell repertoires in COVID-19. Study in general: Acute and convalescent COVID-19 specimens originated in the United States, Italy and Spain. Nucleic acid was either cDNA or gDNA, and it came from T cells, B-cell-depleted T cells, or PBMCs.

Produced via immunoSEQ multiplex PCR; TCRdb's table is partial and in-frame only. The data hold more than 150,000 clones, with 85% to 90% observed a single time. Sequencing was carried out using peripheral blood. The receptor comes from an older man with active or convalescent COVID-19.

CDR3 protein: CASTSAAQVRDGYTF. The CDR3 DNA sequence: TGTGCCAGTACCTCCGCCGCACAGGTTAGGGATGGCTACACCTTC. The chain uses TRBV19 and TRBJ1-2, with D possibly TRBD1 on 5 matching bases. This CDR3 comprises 15 residues. Germline assignment: CDR1 LNHDA and CDR2 SQIVND (reference sequence). The V gene lost 7 bases and the J gene lost 6 bases, with 21 bases spanning the gap.